This TCR beta chain was profiled in a study of CD8 T cells in ankylosing spondylitis. Study-level findings and limits: Researchers reportedly found disease-linked clones significantly enriched in matched ankylosing spondylitis synovial fluid. Ankylosing spondylitis blood appeared to carry a characteristic TCR beta motif of roughly eight highly homologous variants.

A note on this clonotype: Its antigen is currently unknown.

TCRdb reanalysed the 5' RACE reads using MiXCR and keeps one entry per CDR3 protein. The repertoire holds approximately 550,000 distinct CDR3 sequences, with roughly 12% as singletons. The TCR comes from a male donor with ankylosing spondylitis. Sequenced: blood, either unsorted or a sorted T cell fraction (not recorded which).

CDR3 amino acids: CSHRGGGGDNEQFF. The CDR3 DNA reads as TGCAGCCATCGCGGCGGGGGAGGGGACAATGAGCAGTTCTTC. V gene TRBV29-1 combines with J gene TRBJ2-1; 7 positions agree with TRBD2. The CDR3 is made up of 14 amino acids. Germline V lookup: CDR1 SQVTM, CDR2 ANQGSEA. Losses at the gene ends were 8 bases for V and 5 bases for J; bases not matched to a gene: 12.